These T cell receptor beta chains were read from a single sample in a study of molecular identifiers for immune sequencing clone quantification. Using its own MiXCR run on the PCR reads, TCRdb lists one record per CDR3 protein. The sample lists under 800,000 distinct CDR3 sequences, less than 30% seen once, with 0.78% in the top ten. The material sequenced was naive CD8+ T cells from blood, with Jurkat cell RNA spiked in. These receptors all come from a human donor in good health. Some libraries in this study had Jurkat cell RNA spiked in. Both conserved end residues are part of each CDR3. The D gene is left open where the match is weak. Size values are once, few and many counts, or a class for expanded clones, and some rows have none.

d_call: .
v_call: TRBV7-8
j_call: TRBJ1-3
clone_size: few
cdr3_nt: TGTGCCAGCAAGAAGGCCAGCCCGGACTCTGGAAACACCATATATTTT
cdr3_aa: CASKKASPDSGNTIYF

d_call: TRBD2
v_call: TRBV12-3/TRBV12-4
j_call: TRBJ2-1
clone_size: .
cdr3_nt: TGTGCCAGCAGTTTCGGTTCTAGCGGGTTGGGGACCTACAATGAGCAGTTCTTC
cdr3_aa: CASSFGSSGLGTYNEQFF

d_call: .
v_call: TRBV6-1
j_call: TRBJ2-3
clone_size: .
cdr3_nt: TGTGCCAGCAGTGAAGCGCCCCGGGAGAGCACAGATACGCAGTATTTT
cdr3_aa: CASSEAPRESTDTQYF

d_call: .
v_call: TRBV28
j_call: TRBJ1-6
clone_size: once
cdr3_nt: TGTGCCAGCAGCCCGGTACAGGAAAGCTCCTATAATTCACTCCTCCACTTT
cdr3_aa: CASSPVQESSYNSLLHF

d_call: .
v_call: TRBV5-1
j_call: TRBJ2-1
clone_size: many
cdr3_nt: TGCGCCAGCAGCCCCGCCGGGGGTTTGGGGTACAATGAGCAGTTCTTC
cdr3_aa: CASSPAGGLGYNEQFF

d_call: TRBD2
v_call: TRBV6-5
j_call: TRBJ2-7
clone_size: .
cdr3_nt: TGTGCCAGCAGTTACTCCGAAGCGGGGGGTTACGAGCAGTACTTC
cdr3_aa: CASSYSEAGGYEQYF

d_call: TRBD2
v_call: TRBV5-5
j_call: TRBJ2-7
clone_size: .
cdr3_nt: TGTGCCAGCAGCTTGGTGGGAGGGCTATCCTACGAGCAGTACTTC
cdr3_aa: CASSLVGGLSYEQYF

d_call: TRBD2
v_call: TRBV7-9
j_call: TRBJ2-3
clone_size: few
cdr3_nt: TGTGCCAGCAGCATGACTAGCGGGACCAGGGATACGCAGTATTTT
cdr3_aa: CASSMTSGTRDTQYF

d_call: TRBD2
v_call: TRBV20-1
j_call: TRBJ2-7
clone_size: .
cdr3_nt: TGCAGTGCTAGAGGTCTAGCGGGGCCGAATTACGAGCAGTACTTC
cdr3_aa: CSARGLAGPNYEQYF

d_call: .
v_call: TRBV12-3/TRBV12-4
j_call: TRBJ1-4
clone_size: .
cdr3_nt: TGTGCCAGCAGTTTAGACACAGAGGAAAAACTGTTTTTT
cdr3_aa: CASSLDTEEKLFF

d_call: TRBD1
v_call: TRBV7-9
j_call: TRBJ2-7
clone_size: many
cdr3_nt: TGTGCCAGCAGCCCACGGGACAGGGAGCCTTACGAGCAGTACTTC
cdr3_aa: CASSPRDREPYEQYF

d_call: .
v_call: TRBV30
j_call: TRBJ1-1
clone_size: many
cdr3_nt: TGTGCCTGGAGTGTCTCAGCCTTTGGAGCTTTCTTT
cdr3_aa: CAWSVSAFGAFF

d_call: TRBD1
v_call: TRBV6-2/TRBV6-3
j_call: TRBJ1-4
clone_size: .
cdr3_nt: TGTGCCAGCAGTTACTCGAGGGACAGAGGACCGGAAAAACTGTTTTTT
cdr3_aa: CASSYSRDRGPEKLFF

d_call: .
v_call: TRBV6-2/TRBV6-3
j_call: TRBJ1-4
clone_size: .
cdr3_nt: TGTGCCAGCAGTTCCTTCGGGGGCCGGGAAGAAAAACTGTTTTTT
cdr3_aa: CASSSFGGREEKLFF

d_call: .
v_call: TRBV10-3
j_call: TRBJ2-1
clone_size: few
cdr3_nt: TGTGCCATCATGGGGGCTAGCGTTCCCTACAATGAGCAGTTCTTC
cdr3_aa: CAIMGASVPYNEQFF

d_call: .
v_call: TRBV7-9
j_call: TRBJ1-6
clone_size: .
cdr3_nt: TGTGCCGGCAGCCCCGTCCCCCGGACAGTCCACTCCTATAATTCACCCCTCCACTTT
cdr3_aa: CAGSPVPRTVHSYNSPLHF

d_call: TRBD1
v_call: TRBV27
j_call: TRBJ1-1
clone_size: many
cdr3_nt: TGTGCCAGCAGACCAAACAGGGGGCTGACTGAAGCTTTCTTT
cdr3_aa: CASRPNRGLTEAFF

d_call: TRBD1
v_call: TRBV4-3
j_call: TRBJ1-6
clone_size: many
cdr3_nt: TGCGCCAGCAGCCACGGACAGGGAGATTCACCCCTCCACTTT
cdr3_aa: CASSHGQGDSPLHF

d_call: TRBD2
v_call: TRBV9
j_call: TRBJ2-3
clone_size: .
cdr3_nt: TGTGCCGGCAGCACCCGTGGAGGGCGGGGGATCACAGATACGCAGTATTTT
cdr3_aa: CAGSTRGGRGITDTQYF

d_call: TRBD2
v_call: TRBV27
j_call: TRBJ2-5
clone_size: few
cdr3_nt: TGTGCCAGCAGTGCCCGCGGGGGGCGGCAAGAGACCCAGTACTTC
cdr3_aa: CASSARGGRQETQYF

d_call: .
v_call: TRBV5-4
j_call: TRBJ1-1
clone_size: .
cdr3_nt: TGTGCCAGCAGCAACGACGGACAGAGTGAAGCTTTCTTT
cdr3_aa: CASSNDGQSEAFF

d_call: .
v_call: TRBV12-3/TRBV12-4
j_call: TRBJ2-6
clone_size: many
cdr3_nt: TGTGCCAGCAGTTCTCTACAGGGTAAAAACACTGGGGCCAACGTCCTGACTTTC
cdr3_aa: CASSSLQGKNTGANVLTF